One sample yielded the 3 T cell receptor beta chains listed below, sequenced in a study of vaccination effects on CD4 cells after COVID-19. Subsequent to roughly 9 days of culture, CD4+ T cells were isolated. Participants completed two doses of the BNT162b2 or mRNA-1273 vaccine. The data were produced by immunoSEQ multiplex PCR, yet TCRdb's version contains in-frame clones alone and is incomplete. The profile shows some 69,000 clones, over 65% of them singletons. For these TCRs, the target antigens are not known. The material sequenced was CD4+ T cells from PBMCs cultured without peptide, taken after COVID-19 vaccination. The receptors here all came from a human donor who received a COVID-19 vaccine.

CDR3: CASSRPNGGTEAFF. The CDR3 bases are TGTGCCAGCAGCCGCCCCAATGGGGGCACTGAAGCTTTCTTT. This chain connects TRBV3-1 (or the pseudogene TRBV3-2) to TRBJ1-1; possibly TRBD1 for D (5 bases). The germline V gene encodes CDR1 LGHDT and CDR2 YNNKEL (reference sequence). The V gene lost 4 bases and the J gene lost 4 bases, with 13 bases spanning the gap. The CDR3 covers 14 residues.

This clone was recorded only once. The V and J genes are TRBV2 and TRBJ2-7; tentatively, D is TRBD1 or TRBD2 (5 bases each). With 9 bases removed from V and 2 bases from J, the gap between germline ends came to 11 bases. This CDR3 region has 12 residues. Germline values: CDR1 SNHLY, CDR2 FYNNEI. DNA of the CDR3: TGTGCCAGTAAACGGGGCGCCTACGAGCAGTACGTC. Its protein is CASKRGAYEQYV.

This chain links TRBV9 with TRBJ1-6; D is unresolved. With 0 bases removed from V and 11 bases from J, the gap between germline ends came to 12 bases. This CDR3 contains 14 residues. From germline, CDR1 is SGDLS and CDR2 YYNGEE. This CDR3 reads CASSVADTLTPLHF. CDR3 DNA sequence: TGTGCCAGCAGCGTAGCCGACACGCTGACACCCCTCCACTTT.